The present T cell receptor (beta chain) was sequenced within a study of blood T cells in healthy people across ages. Study-wide background: With template switching, about one barcoded beta molecule was captured per two T cells.

The V end was cut by 2 bases, the J end by 5 bases, with 13 bases between. Looked up from germline, CDR1 is LNHNV and CDR2 is YYDKDF (reference sequence). This CDR3 has 14 amino acids. Ranging in age from about 6 to 95, the donors were healthy Caucasian individuals from Russia. Samples each had at least 6 micrograms of total RNA extracted. The second PCR ran about 6 to 11 cycles with a sample-barcoded 5' primer and J-beta primers. In TCRdb, the 5' RACE reads were re-called with MiXCR into one record per CDR3 protein. Counted here are 1.5 million to 2 million distinct CDR3 sequences, about 39% occurring once; the ten biggest clones make up 23%. Study results and caveats: The study lacked donor CMV status, which possibly confounded expanded clonotype changes.

About this clonotype: The antigen is undetermined.

The receptor comes from a human donor in good health. The rearrangement joins TRBV15 to TRBJ2-7; D may match TRBD1 or TRBD2 (6 bases each). The sequenced sample consisted of blood. CDR3 region: CATSRLQGGHEQYF. The CDR3, as DNA: TGTGCCACCAGCAGACTACAGGGAGGCCACGAGCAGTACTTC.